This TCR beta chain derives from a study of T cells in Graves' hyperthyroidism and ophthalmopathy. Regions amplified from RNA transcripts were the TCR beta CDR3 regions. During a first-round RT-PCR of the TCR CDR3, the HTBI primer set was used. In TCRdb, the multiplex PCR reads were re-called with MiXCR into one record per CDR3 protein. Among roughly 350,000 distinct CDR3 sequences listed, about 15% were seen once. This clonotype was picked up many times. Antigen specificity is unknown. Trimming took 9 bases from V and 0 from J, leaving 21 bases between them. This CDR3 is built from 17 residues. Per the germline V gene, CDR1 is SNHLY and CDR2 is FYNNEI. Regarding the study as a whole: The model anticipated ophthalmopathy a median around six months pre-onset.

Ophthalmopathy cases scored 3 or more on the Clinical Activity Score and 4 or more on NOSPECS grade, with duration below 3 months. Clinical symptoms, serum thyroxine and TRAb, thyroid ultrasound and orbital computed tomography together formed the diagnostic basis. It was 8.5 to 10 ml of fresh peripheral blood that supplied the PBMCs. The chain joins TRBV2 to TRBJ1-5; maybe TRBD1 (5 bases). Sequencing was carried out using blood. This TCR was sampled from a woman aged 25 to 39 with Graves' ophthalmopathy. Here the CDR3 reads CASSAGRGMGSNQPQHF. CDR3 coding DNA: TGTGCCAGTTCGGCAGGGAGAGGAATGGGTAGCAATCAGCCCCAGCATTTT.